This T cell receptor beta chain was identified during a study of Ad26.COV2.S vaccination and SARS-CoV-2 variants. Looking at the study overall: Ad26.COV2.S given intramuscularly, once or twice 56 days apart.

The CDR3 contains 15 residues. Germline CDR1 reads SGHTA; CDR2 reads FQGNSA. V was trimmed by 4 bases and J by 1 base, leaving 13 bases between them. The data were produced by immunoSEQ multiplex PCR, yet TCRdb's version contains in-frame clones alone and is incomplete. The sample lists 200,000 to 250,000 clones; around 87% were seen once. Treatment denoted: about 20 received Ad26.COV2.S at low or high dose, single or two shots; roughly 5 received placebo; per-sample allocation not given. Sample collection was performed on day 63 after the first vaccine or placebo injection. Findings and caveats of the study: It was reported that spike-specific CD8+ and CD4+ T cell responses were substantially broad after vaccination.

On this clone itself: Its antigen is undetermined.

This TCR came from a person between 18 and 60 years old who received the Ad26.COV2.S COVID-19 vaccine or a placebo. The source material was peripheral blood, sampled in a trial of Ad26.COV2.S vaccine versus placebo. V and J are TRBV7-2 and TRBJ2-5, with no clear D. Written as DNA, the CDR3 is TGTGCCAGCAGCTCGACCAACTGGATCCAAGAGACCCAGTACTTC. Translating gives CASSSTNWIQETQYF.